One sample yielded the 31 T cell receptor beta chains listed below, sequenced in a study of identical twins. Using its own MiXCR run on the 5' RACE reads, TCRdb lists one record per CDR3 protein. The repertoire holds around 340,000 distinct CDR3 sequences, with 8.5% to 10% as singletons. Source material: naive T cells sorted from blood. Receptor source: a woman aged 50 to 60 in good health.

The chain has TRBV6-5 and TRBJ2-1; 9 bases match TRBD2. This CDR3 has 14 residues. Per the germline V gene, CDR1 is MNHEY and CDR2 is SVGAGI. V gave up 2 bases and J gave up 10 bases; unmatched junction bases: 6. This chain's CDR3 is CASSYPREGGEQFF. In nucleotides, the CDR3 is TGTGCCAGCAGTTACCCGCGGGAGGGCGGCGAGCAGTTCTTC.

This clonotype has a count of ten or more. J is TRBJ1-1 and V is TRBV4-1, with a possible D match to TRBD1 (5 bases). Germline CDR1 and CDR2: MGHRA and YSYEKL. The CDR3 extends over 14 amino acids. V lost 0 bases, J lost 4 bases, and 9 bases lay in between. The CDR3 nucleotides read TGCGCCAGCAGCCAAGAAGCGGGGGGCACTGAAGCTTTCTTT. Translation gives CASSQEAGGTEAFF.

This clonotype has at least ten counts. V gene TRBV6-2 or TRBV6-3 combines with J gene TRBJ2-2; 11 bases match TRBD2. CDR3 length: 17 amino acids. The ends lost 6 bases at V and 3 bases at J; junction bases unmatched: 9. CDR1 and CDR2 (germline): MNHEY, SVGEGT. The CDR3 DNA reads as TGTGCCAGCAGATTTCTAGCGGGAGGCCCCCACACCGGGGAGCTGTTTTTT. This gives the protein CASRFLAGGPHTGELFF.

The CDR3: CASSSGTSGTNEQYV. The CDR3 DNA reads TGTGCCAGCAGCTCCGGGACTAGCGGGACCAACGAGCAGTACGTC. This rearrangement joins TRBV7-9 to TRBJ2-7; 13 bases are a match to TRBD2. CDR3 size: 15 residues. Germline lookup yields CDR1 SEHNR and CDR2 FQNEAQ (reference sequence). J gave up 5 bases and V 4 bases, and 5 bases lay outside the gene matches.

This clonotype was found a few times. The V call is TRBV3-1, the J call TRBJ1-5; D remains unclear. Germline values: CDR1 LGHDT, CDR2 YNNKEL (reference sequence). With 0 bases removed from V and 4 bases from J, the gap between germline ends came to 7 bases. This CDR3 region has 14 residues. The CDR3 DNA is TGTGCCAGCAGCCAAGAATTAGGGAATCAGCCCCAGCATTTT. This sequence encodes CASSQELGNQPQHF.

This clonotype came up many times. The chain couples TRBV12-3 or TRBV12-4 to TRBJ2-1; D remains ambiguous. The CDR3 totals 12 residues. Trimming stripped 4 bases from V and 10 bases from J, with 11 bases between. Here the CDR3 DNA reads TGTGCCAGCAGTTCCCTAGAGGACGAGCAGTTCTTC. It encodes CASSSLEDEQFF.

This clonotype was counted a few times. The rearrangement links TRBV12-3 or TRBV12-4 to TRBJ2-1; a possible D gene is TRBD1 (5 bases). This CDR3 has 13 residues. The V and J ends lost 3 bases and 6 bases respectively, with 9 bases between them. Written as DNA, the CDR3 is TGTGCCAGCAGTTTTGAGCAGGGCAATGAGCAGTTCTTC. Residues: CASSFEQGNEQFF.

This clonotype appeared many times. V usage is TRBV27 and J usage is TRBJ2-1; D is uncertain. CDR3 length equals 12 residues. With 10 bases removed from V and 4 bases from J, the gap between germline ends came to 11 bases. Germline CDR1 is MNHEY and CDR2 is SMNVEV (reference sequence). Here the CDR3 DNA reads TGTGCCACCAAAACGGAATACAATGAGCAGTTCTTC. Encoded protein: CATKTEYNEQFF.

This clonotype was picked up a small number of times. V gene TRBV13 combines with J gene TRBJ2-4; possible D gene TRBD2, 6 bases. V was cut by 3 bases and J by 0 bases, with 9 bases left in between. The CDR3 is made up of 15 amino acids. The V gene's germline CDR1 is PRHDT and CDR2 FYEKMQ (reference sequence). The CDR3 here is CASSFAGLAKNIQYF. CDR3 DNA: TGTGCCAGCAGCTTCGCGGGGCTAGCCAAAAACATTCAGTACTTC.

This clonotype turned up a few times. The CDR3 region has the DNA TGTGCCAGCAGCATACCGGGACTGGCGAACACCGGGGAGCTGTTTTTT. The encoded protein is CASSIPGLANTGELFF. The rearrangement links TRBV11-3 to TRBJ2-2; weak D call: TRBD2 (6 bases). V was cut by 5 bases and J by 0 bases, with 13 bases left in between. CDR1 is SGHNT and CDR2 is YENEEA in the germline V gene. CDR3 length: 16 residues.

The rearrangement links TRBV5-1 to TRBJ2-5; D may be TRBD1 or TRBD2 (6 bases each). The germline V and J ends were trimmed by 5 bases and 2 bases, with 10 bases remaining between them. CDR1 and CDR2 (germline): SGHRS, YFSETQ. CDR3 length: 13 amino acids. The chain's CDR3 is CASRRGGQETQYF. DNA of the CDR3: TGCGCCAGCAGGCGAGGGGGGCAAGAGACCCAGTACTTC.

CDR3 DNA sequence: TGCGCCAGCAGCGACCCGGGATCGTACCAAGAGACCCAGTACTTC. Translated, it gives CASSDPGSYQETQYF. The chain has TRBV4-1 and TRBJ2-5; TRBD2 is a possible D gene (5 bases). V was clipped by 5 bases and J by 0 bases, with 13 bases between them. Germline V gene sequence: CDR1 MGHRA, CDR2 YSYEKL. The CDR3 loop spans 15 amino acids.

At least ten counts were recorded for this clonotype. The genes are TRBV12-3 or TRBV12-4 and TRBJ2-2; the D gene is possibly TRBD1 (6 bases). CDR3 length: 16 amino acids. The ends were cut back, 7 bases at V and 4 bases at J, with 19 bases in the middle. In DNA form, the CDR3 reads TGTGCCAGCAACCCTAGCCAGGGGAGCGGCACCGGGGAGCTGTTTTTT. Amino acids: CASNPSQGSGTGELFF.

This clonotype was counted only a few times. This sequence joins TRBV6-5 and TRBJ2-6; D uncertain. The germline V and J ends were trimmed by 2 bases and 6 bases, with 8 bases remaining between them. Germline CDR1 is MNHEY and CDR2 is SVGAGI. This CDR3 has 14 residues. This chain's CDR3 is CASSYQGKANVLTF. The CDR3 region has the DNA TGTGCCAGCAGTTACCAAGGGAAGGCCAACGTCCTGACTTTC.

This clonotype was observed many times. The V gene is TRBV6-5, the J gene TRBJ2-7; D tentatively fits TRBD1 or TRBD2 (6 bases each). The CDR3 is 14 residues long. V shed 2 bases and J shed 2 bases, with 10 bases lying between them. CDR1 and CDR2 (germline): MNHEY, SVGAGI. CDR3 residues: CASSYTGATYEQYF. Written as DNA, the CDR3 is TGTGCCAGCAGTTACACGGGGGCAACCTACGAGCAGTACTTC.

This clonotype was seen at least ten times. The chain uses TRBV12-3 or TRBV12-4 and TRBJ2-1, with 10 bases matching TRBD2. The CDR3 runs to 13 residues. V gave up 2 bases and J gave up 12 bases; unmatched junction bases: 4. The CDR3 protein is CASSLLAGEGQFF. CDR3 bases: TGTGCCAGCAGTTTACTAGCGGGAGAGGGGCAGTTCTTC.

This clonotype has at least ten counts. The chain carries TRBV27 and TRBJ2-7, with D perhaps being TRBD1 or TRBD2 (5 bases each). Trimming shortened V by 6 bases and J by 5 bases, and 20 bases separated the two germline ends. Germline CDR1 and CDR2: MNHEY and SMNVEV (reference sequence). The CDR3 contains 15 residues. The CDR3 is CASRFWGTLGDEQYF. The DNA for the CDR3 is TGTGCCAGCAGATTCTGGGGCACACTCGGGGACGAGCAGTACTTC.

This clonotype was seen many times. The V gene is TRBV5-1, the J gene TRBJ2-1; TRBD2 agrees at 7 bases. The V gene's germline CDR1 is SGHRS and CDR2 YFSETQ. CDR3 length: 13 amino acids. V shed 4 bases, J shed 10 bases, and the junction held 8 bases outside the gene matches. CDR3 DNA: TGCGCCAGCAGCCCGAATACGGGAGGCGAGCAGTTCTTC. This gives the protein CASSPNTGGEQFF. The full variable domain, completed using reference TRBV5-1 and TRBJ2-1, is KAGVTQTPRYLIKTRGQQVTLSCSPISGHRSVSWYQQTPGQGLQFLFEYFSETQRNKGNFPGRFSGRQFSNSRSEMNVSTLELGDSALYLCASSPNTGGEQFFGPGTRLTVL.

The chain carries TRBV7-9 and TRBJ2-1; D may be TRBD1 (5 bases). The CDR3 has 15 amino acids. Germline V gene data show CDR1 as SEHNR and CDR2 as FQNEAQ (reference sequence). Trimming pared 10 bases from V and 4 bases from J, leaving 20 bases between. DNA for the CDR3: TGTGCCACCCTCCCCTCTTGGGCAGGGTACAATGAGCAGTTCTTC. This sequence encodes CATLPSWAGYNEQFF.

This clonotype was seen only once. The chain uses TRBV27 and TRBJ1-4; TRBD1 agrees at 7 bases. V lost 5 bases and J lost 0; bases outside the gene matches: 3. The germline CDR1 and CDR2 sequences are MNHEY and SMNVEV (reference sequence). The CDR3 is 15 residues long. As DNA, the CDR3 is TGTGCCAGCAGTGGGACAGCTGCAACTAATGAAAAACTGTTTTTT. This translates into CASSGTAATNEKLFF.

The chain uses TRBV5-1 and TRBJ1-6, with D hard to call. V lost 4 bases and J lost 8, with 13 bases in between. Per germline, CDR1 SGHRS and CDR2 YFSETQ. The CDR3 runs to 14 residues. The CDR3 nucleotides are TGCGCCAGCAGCCTGGGCCTTTGGGATTCACCCCTCCACTTT. Translation gives CASSLGLWDSPLHF.

The chain joins TRBV20-1 to TRBJ2-3; D unresolved. Germline loops: CDR1 DFQATT, CDR2 SNEGSKA (reference sequence). Trimming removed 5 bases at V and 5 bases at J, with 11 bases between. There are 12 residues in the CDR3. CDR3 loop: CSASDTKDTQYF. The CDR3 nucleotides read TGCAGTGCTTCCGACACGAAAGATACGCAGTATTTT.

The genes are TRBV4-2 and TRBJ2-7; TRBD1 is a possible D gene (8 bases). CDR3 size: 15 residues. The germline V and J ends were trimmed by 3 bases and 2 bases, with 14 bases remaining between them. The germline gives CDR1 LGHNA, CDR2 YNFKEQ. CDR3 DNA: TGTGCCAGCAGCCAGGCCACAGGGGGGGCCTACGAGCAGTACGTC. The encoded protein is CASSQATGGAYEQYV.

The CDR3 DNA sequence: TGTGCCAGCAGCGTAGAAACAGAAAATCAGCCCCAGCATTTT. It is translated as CASSVETENQPQHF. This chain joins TRBV9 and TRBJ1-5, with no clear D. V was pared by 0 bases and J by 4 bases, with 8 bases between. CDR3 length equals 14 residues. Per the germline V gene, CDR1 is SGDLS and CDR2 is YYNGEE.

This clonotype was observed a handful of times. The chain recombines TRBV12-3 or TRBV12-4 with TRBJ1-4; possible D gene TRBD1, 6 bases. Trimming left V 7 bases short and J 7 bases short, with 19 bases between. The CDR3 has 15 amino acids. The CDR3 DNA is TGTGCCAGCACCCATCCCACAGGGAGAGGTGAAAAACTGTTTTTT. This translates into CASTHPTGRGEKLFF.

There are many counts of this clonotype. The chain links TRBV24-1 to TRBJ2-5, with 7 bases aligning to TRBD1. CDR3 size: 15 residues. V shed 4 bases, J shed 5 bases, and the junction held 9 bases outside the gene matches. Germline assignment: CDR1 KGHDR and CDR2 SFDVKD. CDR3 sequence: CATSDPRQGLETQYF. For the CDR3, the DNA is TGTGCCACCAGTGACCCTCGACAGGGTTTGGAGACCCAGTACTTC.

This clonotype was picked up a small number of times. V usage is TRBV19 and J usage is TRBJ2-6; possibly TRBD1 for D (6 bases). Per the germline V gene, CDR1 is LNHDA and CDR2 is SQIVND (reference sequence). Trimming took off 9 bases at V and 1 base at J, with 10 bases between the two ends. This CDR3 is built from 14 residues. The CDR3 DNA reads TGTGCCAGCGAGGGGGAGTCTGGGGCCAACGTCCTGACTTTC. Translation: CASEGESGANVLTF.

This clonotype appeared a few times. V is TRBV30 and J is TRBJ2-1; 12 bases agree with TRBD2. The germline V gene has CDR1 GTSNPN and CDR2 SVGIG (reference sequence). CDR3 length: 14 amino acids. Trimming cost V 4 bases and J 7 bases; bases outside gene matches: 5. The CDR3 here is CAWTPLAGGNEQFF. CDR3 DNA sequence: TGTGCCTGGACCCCCCTAGCGGGAGGGAATGAGCAGTTCTTC.

The V call is TRBV27, the J call TRBJ2-4; tentative D call: TRBD1 (7 bases). Trimming removed 6 bases at V and 1 base at J, with 16 bases between. The CDR3 loop spans 16 amino acids. Germline CDR1 is MNHEY and CDR2 is SMNVEV (reference sequence). The CDR3 nucleotides are TGTGCCAGCAGCCAGACAGGGAGGTTCGCCAAAAACATTCAGTACTTC. Protein: CASSQTGRFAKNIQYF.

This clonotype was counted a few times. This sequence joins TRBV7-9 and TRBJ2-3; 8 nucleotides line up with TRBD2. There are 16 residues in the CDR3. Trimming cost V 4 bases and J 0 bases; bases outside gene matches: 6. CDR1 is SEHNR, CDR2 FQNEAQ, per germline (reference sequence). CDR3 sequence: CASSSLSGGSTDTQYF. The CDR3 DNA reads TGTGCCAGCAGCTCCCTTTCGGGAGGGAGCACAGATACGCAGTATTTT.

This clonotype was counted only a few times. The chain joins TRBV13 to TRBJ2-1; D call uncertain. CDR1 PRHDT and CDR2 FYEKMQ come from the germline V gene (reference sequence). This CDR3 has 12 residues. V lost 1 base to trimming and J lost 12 bases, with 10 bases between them. The CDR3 protein is CASSLVGPVQFF. The CDR3 coding sequence is TGTGCCAGCAGCTTAGTAGGGCCCGTGCAGTTCTTC.